This T cell receptor beta chain was identified in a study of identical twins. Whole-study findings and limits: Invariant MAIT and iNKT cells could partly confound zero-insertion analyses. Cross-sectional statistics, not tracking of the same donors, supported the conclusions. Insertion counts were lower in abundant cord blood beta clonotypes, a trend that memory repertoires did not show.

This clonotype was observed a handful of times. Its antigen remains unknown. CDR3 length equals 15 residues. Germline V CDR1 and CDR2: SGHRS, YFSETQ. V lost 3 bases to trimming and J lost 5 bases; unmatched junction nucleotides: 6. A universal primer site was added by template switching, and unique molecular identifiers were carried by the cDNA. MiXCR was run by TCRdb on the 5' RACE reads, yielding one entry per CDR3 protein. The sample lists approximately 550,000 distinct CDR3 sequences, about a fifth seen once, with approximately 0.52% in the top ten. The same sample was also studied in work on yellow fever vaccine responses in identical twins.

The chain couples TRBV5-1 to TRBJ2-2, with TRBD1 identical over 8 bases. The source material was CD4+ T cells sorted from blood. This TCR was recovered from a woman younger than 30 in good health. This CDR3 reads CASSSRQGATGELFF. The DNA of the CDR3 is TGCGCCAGCAGCTCTCGTCAGGGGGCAACCGGGGAGCTGTTTTTT.